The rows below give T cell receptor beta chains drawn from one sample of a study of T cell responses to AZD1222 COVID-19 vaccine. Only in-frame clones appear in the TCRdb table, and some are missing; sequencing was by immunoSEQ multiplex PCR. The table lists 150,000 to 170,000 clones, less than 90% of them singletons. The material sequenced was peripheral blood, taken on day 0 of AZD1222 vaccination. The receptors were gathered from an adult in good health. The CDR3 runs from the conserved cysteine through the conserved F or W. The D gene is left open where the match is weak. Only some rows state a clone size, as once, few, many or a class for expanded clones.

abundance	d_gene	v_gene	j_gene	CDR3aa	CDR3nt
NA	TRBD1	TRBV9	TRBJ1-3	CASSAQDRGGNTIYF	TGTGCCAGCAGCGCCCAGGACAGGGGTGGCAACACCATATATTTT
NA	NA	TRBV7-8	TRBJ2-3	CASSLMASTDTQYF	TGTGCCAGCAGCTTAATGGCTAGCACAGATACGCAGTATTTT
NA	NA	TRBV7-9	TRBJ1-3	CASSRRDPGNTIYF	TGTGCCAGCAGCCGTCGGGATCCTGGAAACACCATATATTTT
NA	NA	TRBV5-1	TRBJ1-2	CASSPAGNYGYTF	TGCGCCAGCAGCCCGGCAGGGAACTATGGCTACACCTTC
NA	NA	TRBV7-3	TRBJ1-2	CASSLIPAYGYTF	TGTGCCAGCAGCTTAATCCCAGCCTATGGCTACACCTTC
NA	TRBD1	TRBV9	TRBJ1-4	CASSVGGGAGEKLFF	TGTGCCAGCAGCGTAGGAGGGGGCGCGGGTGAAAAACTGTTTTTT
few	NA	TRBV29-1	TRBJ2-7	CSVDLNGGYEQYF	TGCAGCGTTGACCTCAACGGGGGTTACGAGCAGTACTTC
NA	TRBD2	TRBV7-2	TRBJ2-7	CASSGGAGEQYF	TGTGCCAGCTCGGGGGGGGCCGGCGAGCAGTACTTC
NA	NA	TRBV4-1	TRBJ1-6	CASSQDGFLYNSPLHF	TGCGCCAGCAGCCAAGACGGGTTCCTCTATAATTCACCCCTCCACTTT
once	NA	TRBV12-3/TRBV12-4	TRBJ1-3	CASSLEGYTIYF	TGTGCCAGCAGTTTAGAGGGTTACACCATATATTTT
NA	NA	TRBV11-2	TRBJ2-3	CASSFSFTDTQYF	TGTGCCAGCAGCTTCTCCTTCACAGATACGCAGTATTTT
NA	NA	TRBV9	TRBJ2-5	CASSPRPGAQETQYF	TGTGCCAGCAGCCCACGGCCAGGAGCGCAAGAGACCCAGTACTTC
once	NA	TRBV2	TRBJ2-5	CASSQDSTGQETQYF	TGTGCCAGCAGTCAGGACAGCACGGGGCAAGAGACCCAGTACTTC
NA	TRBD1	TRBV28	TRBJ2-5	CASTPLPGTGGEETQYF	TGTGCCAGCACCCCACTCCCCGGGACAGGGGGCGAGGAGACCCAGTACTTC
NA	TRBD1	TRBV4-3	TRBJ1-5	CASSLQQGQQPQHF	TGCGCCAGCAGCCTACAACAGGGGCAACAGCCCCAGCATTTT
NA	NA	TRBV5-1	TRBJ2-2	CASSSLLAGELFF	TGCGCCAGCAGCTCTCTTCTGGCGGGGGAGCTGTTTTTT
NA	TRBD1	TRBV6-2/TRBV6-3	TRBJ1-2	CASSPRTGAAGYTF	TGTGCCAGCAGTCCCCGGACAGGGGCGGCTGGCTACACCTTC
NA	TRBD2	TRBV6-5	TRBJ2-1	CASSDPGLGYNEQFF	TGTGCCAGCAGCGACCCGGGACTAGGCTACAATGAGCAGTTCTTC
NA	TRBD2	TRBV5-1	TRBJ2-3	CASSSAIAGNTDTQYF	TGCGCCAGCAGCTCCGCCATAGCGGGGAACACAGATACGCAGTATTTT
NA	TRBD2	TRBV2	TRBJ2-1	CASGGSGGTPFHEQFF	TGTGCCAGCGGAGGGAGCGGGGGGACCCCCTTCCATGAGCAGTTCTTC
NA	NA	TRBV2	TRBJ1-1	CASSTGSDAFF	TGTGCCAGCAGTACGGGGTCTGACGCTTTCTTT
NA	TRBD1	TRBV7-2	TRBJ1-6	CASSSAQQGGSPLHF	TGTGCCAGCAGCTCGGCCCAACAGGGGGGTTCACCCCTCCACTTT
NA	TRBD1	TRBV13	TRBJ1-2	CASSLGTGGAMDYGYTF	TGTGCCAGCAGCCTTGGGACAGGGGGCGCGATGGACTATGGCTACACCTTC
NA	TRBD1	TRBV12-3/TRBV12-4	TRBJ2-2	CASSRTGNGELFF	TGTGCCAGCAGTCGGACAGGGAACGGGGAGCTGTTTTTT
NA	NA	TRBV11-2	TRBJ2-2	CASSSLQGRELFF	TGTGCCAGCAGCTCGCTACAGGGCAGGGAGCTGTTTTTT
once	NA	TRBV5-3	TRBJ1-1	CARSFYIGVPGNTEAFF	TGTGCCAGAAGCTTTTATATCGGGGTGCCGGGGAACACTGAAGCTTTCTTT
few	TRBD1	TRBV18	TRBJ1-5	CASSRTGSNQPQHF	TGTGCCAGCTCCCGGACAGGGAGTAATCAGCCCCAGCATTTT
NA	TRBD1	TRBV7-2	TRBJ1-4	CASSLSRGLNEKLFF	TGTGCCAGCAGCCTTTCAAGGGGGCTTAATGAAAAACTGTTTTTT
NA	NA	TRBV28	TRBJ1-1	CASTGNTEAFF	TGTGCCAGCACCGGTAACACTGAAGCTTTCTTT
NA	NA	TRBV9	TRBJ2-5	CASSGTAWTGETQYF	TGTGCCAGCAGCGGGACAGCCTGGACGGGGGAGACCCAGTACTTC
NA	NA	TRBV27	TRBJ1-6	CASSLGRGFSPLHF	TGTGCCAGCAGTTTGGGCAGGGGTTTTTCACCCCTCCACTTT
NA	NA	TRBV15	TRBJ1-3	CATSRDRGLSGNTIYF	TGTGCCACCAGCAGAGACAGGGGCCTCTCTGGAAACACCATATATTTT
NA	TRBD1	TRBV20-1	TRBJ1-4	CSASRSGQGMEKLFF	TGCAGTGCTAGTCGTTCGGGACAGGGGATGGAAAAACTGTTTTTT
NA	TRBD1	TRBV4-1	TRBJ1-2	CASSQVGTGRYGYTF	TGCGCCAGCAGCCAGGTTGGGACAGGGCGCTATGGCTACACCTTC
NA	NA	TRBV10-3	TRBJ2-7	CASNQGREQYF	TGTGCCAGTAATCAGGGCCGGGAGCAGTACTTC
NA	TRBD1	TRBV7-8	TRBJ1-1	CASSSDRGQGTEAFF	TGTGCCAGCAGCTCGGACAGGGGGCAGGGCACTGAAGCTTTCTTT
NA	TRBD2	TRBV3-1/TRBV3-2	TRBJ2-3	CASSQDEGGGASTDTQYF	TGTGCCAGCAGCCAAGATGAAGGCGGGGGGGCGAGCACAGATACGCAGTATTTT
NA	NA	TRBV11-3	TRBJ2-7	CASSLDNGLILYEQYF	TGTGCCAGCAGCTTAGATAACGGACTTATACTCTACGAGCAGTACTTC
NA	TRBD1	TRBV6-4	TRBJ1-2	CASSPGQGGSYGYTF	TGTGCCAGCAGTCCCGGACAGGGAGGTAGCTATGGCTACACCTTC
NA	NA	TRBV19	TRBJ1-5	CASSPTDYSNQPQHF	TGTGCCAGTAGCCCCACCGACTATAGCAATCAGCCCCAGCATTTT
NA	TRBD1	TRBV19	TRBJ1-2	CASQGARGYTF	TGTGCCAGCCAGGGGGCGCGGGGCTACACCTTC
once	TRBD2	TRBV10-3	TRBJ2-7	CAIREPGLAGGYEQYF	TGTGCCATCAGAGAACCGGGACTAGCGGGGGGTTACGAGCAGTACTTC
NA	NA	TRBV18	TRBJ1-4	CASSLSSPRGGEKLFF	TGTGCCAGCTCCCTATCGAGCCCCAGGGGTGGTGAAAAACTGTTTTTT
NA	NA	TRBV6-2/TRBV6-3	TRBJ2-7	CASSPGRRSSYEQYF	TGTGCCAGCAGCCCCGGACGGAGGAGCTCCTACGAGCAGTACTTC
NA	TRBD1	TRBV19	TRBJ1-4	CASNTWTGAGEKLFF	TGTGCCAGTAACACCTGGACAGGGGCGGGTGAAAAACTGTTTTTT
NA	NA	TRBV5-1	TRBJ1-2	CASSPGDTNYGYTF	TGCGCCAGCAGCCCGGGGGACACAAACTATGGCTACACCTTC
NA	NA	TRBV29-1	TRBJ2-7	CSVYKSSYEQYF	TGCAGCGTCTACAAAAGCTCCTACGAGCAGTACTTC
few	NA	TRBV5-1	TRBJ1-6	CASNPGSDSPLHF	TGCGCCAGCAACCCGGGTTCGGATTCACCCCTCCACTTT
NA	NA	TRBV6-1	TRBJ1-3	CASSESLERSGNTIYF	TGTGCCAGCAGTGAATCTCTAGAGAGGTCTGGAAACACCATATATTTT
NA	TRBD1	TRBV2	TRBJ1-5	CASSTGQGRQPQHF	TGTGCCAGCAGTACCGGACAGGGACGGCAGCCCCAGCATTTT
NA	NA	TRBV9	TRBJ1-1	CASSRPPGPDTEAFF	TGTGCCAGCAGTCGTCCTCCTGGGCCGGATACTGAAGCTTTCTTT
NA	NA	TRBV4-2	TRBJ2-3	CASSQVPTGRDTQYF	TGTGCCAGCAGCCAAGTTCCCACGGGCAGGGATACGCAGTATTTT
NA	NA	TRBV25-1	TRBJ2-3	CASSDPSGSTDTQYF	TGTGCCAGCAGTGACCCAAGCGGAAGCACAGATACGCAGTATTTT
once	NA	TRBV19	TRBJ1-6	CASSIGQYNSPLHF	TGTGCCAGTAGTATAGGACAATATAATTCACCCCTCCACTTT
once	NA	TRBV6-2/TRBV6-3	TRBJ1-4	CASSRTANEKLFF	TGTGCCAGCAGCCGGACAGCTAATGAAAAACTGTTTTTT
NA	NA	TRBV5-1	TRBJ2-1	CASSSGGGHNEQFF	TGCGCCAGCAGCTCCGGGGGCGGCCACAATGAGCAGTTCTTC
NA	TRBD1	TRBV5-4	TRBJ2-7	CASSLARTGGKAEQYF	TGTGCCAGCAGCTTGGCTAGGACAGGGGGTAAGGCGGAGCAGTACTTC
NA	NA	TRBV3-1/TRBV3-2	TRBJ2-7	CASSQAGKKGSYEQYF	TGTGCCAGCAGCCAAGCAGGGAAAAAAGGCTCCTACGAGCAGTACTTC
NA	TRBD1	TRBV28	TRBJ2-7	CASYRGPNYEQYF	TGTGCCAGCTACAGGGGGCCAAACTACGAGCAGTACTTC